The entry below gives a single T cell receptor (beta chain) sequence along with its context. Its matching antigen is unknown. The TRB libraries of cDNA were built by UMI-labeled 5' RACE. TCRdb re-called the 5' RACE reads; one entry per CDR3 protein, DNA not given. Seen in this sample are 49,000 or so distinct CDR3 sequences; the ten most common clones hold approximately 0.56%. Germline values: CDR1 SGHAT, CDR2 FQNNGV. The length of the CDR3 is 15 residues. These data are taken from a study of CXCR3-negative and CXCR3-positive naive CD8 T cells. Study observations and caveats: Comparison of naive cells showed more hydrophobic TRB CDR3s in CXCR3-positive than in CXCR3-negative naive cells.

The genes are TRBV11-2 and TRBJ2-5; checking the TCRdb D call of TRBD1 is not possible without DNA. This sequence was found in a human donor in good health. Some clones in this sample may be carry-over from other donors' samples. Sequences were obtained from naive CXCR3+ CD8+ T cells from blood. Subset meaning: CD45RO-CCR7+CD27+CD95- naive CD8+ T cells expressing CXCR3 (TNR3+). The CDR3 here is CASSRDRGRQETQYF.